The T cell receptor (beta chain) under discussion was sequenced for a study of T-cell memory formation after mild COVID-19. The sample holds a few counts of this clonotype. 5'RACE primed from the constant segment yielded TCR alpha and TCR beta cDNA libraries bearing sample barcodes and UMIs. Using its own MiXCR run on the 5' RACE reads, TCRdb lists one record per CDR3 protein. The profile shows a few hundred thousand distinct CDR3 sequences, roughly 15% of them singletons. The specimen sequenced was PBMCs or a T cell subset sorted from them (not recorded which). This receptor was taken from a man aged 18 to 30 who had mild COVID-19 (a few samples of this study predate the infection). Cell type and time point are not known.

DNA of the CDR3: TGTGCCAGCAGTTACGGAGGTCCGACGACTGAAGCTTTCTTT. Amino acids: CASSYGGPTTEAFF. The V and J genes are TRBV6-2 or TRBV6-3 and TRBJ1-1; D is undetermined. The CDR3 extends over 14 amino acids. Looked up from germline, CDR1 is MNHEY and CDR2 is SVGEGT. With 2 bases removed from V and 5 bases from J, the gap between germline ends came to 12 bases.